The next 4 T cell receptor delta chains were all read from a single sample in a study of delta chain sequences of gamma delta T cells. TCRdb re-called the PCR reads through CATT. The sample holds around 3,500 delta-chain clones, about 61% seen once. The sample taken for sequencing was a tumor sample. The receptors here all came from a human donor with breast cancer.

A word on this clone: One junction end disagrees with the germline gene, perhaps due to a read error. The J gene is TRDJ1, the V gene TRDV2; D gene unclear. Germline CDR1 reads GEAIGNYY; CDR2 reads EKD. CDR3 length: 20 amino acids. CDR3 sequence: CACDTVIMEGKCTYTDKFIF. CDR3 nucleotides: TGTGCCTGTGACACCGTGATAATGGAGGGTAAATGCACTTATACAGATAAATTTATATTT.

Called V gene: TRDV2; the J gene was not called; the D call TRDD3 from the table was never checked on the DNA. Germline assignment: CDR1 GEAIGNYY and CDR2 EKD. The CDR3 is 28 amino acids. CDR3 DNA sequence: TGTGCCTGTGACACCGTGTCAAGGGAGGGGGCCCGACCTTACCCCGATTACCTCTACTTTGCTTCCTCTTCCCTTCTTACTTTT. It encodes CACDTVSREGARPYPDYLYFASSSLLTF.

CDR3 in amino acids: CARETVPDDASLTDKLIF. CDR3 nucleotides: TGTGCTCGTGAGACCGTACCGGACGATGCGAGTTTAACTGATAAACTCATCTTT. The rearrangement links TRDV2 to TRDJ1; no definite D call. CDR1 and CDR2 from the germline V gene are GEAIGNYY and EKD. The CDR3 runs 18 residues.

As for this clone: A far larger clone is a single base away, which makes a read error likely. The same CDR3 also results from other DNA sequences found in this sample. The CDR3 loop is CACDSSTPRLNTDKLIF. CDR3 coding DNA: TGTGCCTGTGACTCATCCACACCCCGCTTGAACACCGATAAACTCATTTTT. V gene TRDV2 combines with J gene TRDJ1; D ambiguous. This CDR3 has 17 amino acids. Per germline, CDR1 GEAIGNYY and CDR2 EKD.